The entry below describes one T cell receptor beta chain. Germline CDR1 is SGHNT and CDR2 is YYREEE (reference sequence). Trimming took 7 bases from V and 4 from J, leaving 12 bases between them. The length of the CDR3 is 13 residues. Assay used: immunoSEQ multiplex PCR; TCRdb lists only in-frame clones, some missing. The top ten hold approximately 6% of the sample, which has about 300,000 clones, 70% to 90% seen once. These data are taken from a study of blood T cell repertoires in COVID-19. Study in general: T cells, B-cell-depleted T cells, or PBMCs provided the cDNA or gDNA that served as material.

This chain joins TRBV5-4 and TRBJ2-1; D may be TRBD2 (6 bases). Material for sequencing was PBMCs or T cells enriched from blood (not recorded which). The clonotype originates from a woman younger than 45 who had recovered from COVID-19. In DNA form, the CDR3 reads TGTGCCAGCCATTCGGGAGAATACAATGAGCAGTTCTTC. Translation: CASHSGEYNEQFF.